These T cell receptor beta chains were read from a single sample in a study of T cells after yellow fever vaccination. Each CDR3 protein gets one entry after TCRdb re-called the 5' RACE reads with MiXCR. The sample includes about 500,000 distinct CDR3 sequences, about a sixth seen only once; the top ten take roughly 17%. The material was PBMCs, obtained around 5 days after the first yellow fever vaccination. The receptors shown here come from a man aged 18-30 years who received the YFV17D yellow fever vaccine. CDR3s include the opening cysteine and the closing phenylalanine or tryptophan. A D gene is named only where the DNA matches it firmly. Part of the rows lack a size; the others show once, few, many or a class for expanded clones.

clone size,D gene,V gene,J gene,CDR3 length,CDR3 DNA,CDR3 protein
few,-,TRBV6-5,TRBJ1-1,13,TGTGCCAGCAGTTACGGAAAGGACACTGAAGCTTTCTTT,CASSYGKDTEAFF
-,TRBD2,TRBV5-1,TRBJ2-5,14,TGCGCCAGCAGGCTTATACTAGCGGAAGAGACCCAGTACTTC,CASRLILAEETQYF
-,TRBD2,TRBV7-8,TRBJ2-7,14,TGTGCCAGCAGCTTAGCTAGCGGGGGCCACGAGCAGTACTTC,CASSLASGGHEQYF
few,-,TRBV7-2,TRBJ1-1,14,TGTGCCAGCAGCTTGGTTTTTAGGAACACTGAAGCTTTCTTT,CASSLVFRNTEAFF
-,-,TRBV7-2,TRBJ1-1,14,TGTGCCAGCAAAGTGGGGGGATTGAACACTGAAGCTTTCTTT,CASKVGGLNTEAFF
few,-,TRBV5-1,TRBJ2-5,13,TGCGCCAGCAGCGAGGGTATCGGAGAGACCCAGTACTTC,CASSEGIGETQYF
-,TRBD1,TRBV12-3/TRBV12-4,TRBJ1-4,17,TGTGCCAGCAGTTCCCGTGTGCTGGGACAGGGGCATGAAAAACTGTTTTTT,CASSSRVLGQGHEKLFF
-,-,TRBV5-1,TRBJ2-1,14,TGCGCCAGCAGCTTGGGCGGGGGCCACAATGAGCAGTTCTTC,CASSLGGGHNEQFF
-,TRBD2,TRBV7-2,TRBJ2-1,14,TGCGCCAGCAGACGACTAGCGGGCTACAATGAGCAGTTCTTC,CASRRLAGYNEQFF
-,-,TRBV7-9,TRBJ2-5,13,TGTGCCAGCAGCTTAGCCTTCCGGGACGTAGTATGCTTC,CASSLAFRDVVCF
many,TRBD2,TRBV5-1,TRBJ2-1,16,TGCGCCAGCAGCTTGGACCCTAGCGGGGACCTCAATGAGCAGTTCTTC,CASSLDPSGDLNEQFF
-,-,TRBV2,TRBJ2-2,18,TGTACCTTCAGTGCCCTCATCGACAGCTTCCCGAACACCGGGGAGCTGTTTTTT,CTFSALIDSFPNTGELFF
-,-,TRBV3-1,TRBJ1-2,15,TGTGCCAGCAGCCAAGAGAATTACCTTACAAGGGGCTACACCTTC,CASSQENYLTRGYTF
-,-,TRBV7-9,TRBJ2-7,14,TGTGCCAGCAGCCCCGCCGGGACACCTTACGAGCAGTACTTC,CASSPAGTPYEQYF
few,-,TRBV15,TRBJ1-1,14,TGTGCCACCAGCAGAGATAAAGTGCGGGGAACTGCTTTCTTT,CATSRDKVRGTAFF
few,TRBD1,TRBV7-2,TRBJ1-2,14,TGTGCCAGCAGCTCCCGACAGGGGATCTATGGCTACACCTTC,CASSSRQGIYGYTF
-,-,TRBV15,TRBJ1-5,14,TGTGCCACCAGCAGAGATAAGAACAATCAGCCCCAGCATTTT,CATSRDKNNQPQHF
-,-,TRBV7-2,TRBJ2-1,13,TGTGCCAGCAGCTTAGGGGAGACACGGGAGCAGTTCTTC,CASSLGETREQFF
few,-,TRBV7-9,TRBJ1-5,15,TGTGCCAGCAGCTTAGGGACAGTATTCAATCAGCCCCAGCATTTT,CASSLGTVFNQPQHF
-,-,TRBV7-2,TRBJ1-2,13,TGTGCCAGCAGCTTCCAGGGCGTATATGGCTACACCTTC,CASSFQGVYGYTF
few,TRBD2,TRBV7-2,TRBJ2-1,16,TGTGCCAGCAGCTTAGGTAGCGGGGCCCCCTACAATGAGCAGTTCTTC,CASSLGSGAPYNEQFF
few,TRBD2,TRBV20-1,TRBJ2-4,15,TGCAGTGCTGCCATTAGCGGGGGAGGCAAAAACATTCAGTACTTC,CSAAISGGGKNIQYF
few,TRBD1,TRBV4-1,TRBJ1-6,16,TGCGCCAGCAGCCGACCCAGGGACAGGGCTGATTCACCCCTCCACTTT,CASSRPRDRADSPLHF
-,TRBD1,TRBV6-1,TRBJ2-1,15,TGTGCCAGCAGATCCGGACAGGGCTCCTACAATGAGCAGTTCTTC,CASRSGQGSYNEQFF
few,TRBD1,TRBV6-1,TRBJ1-2,14,TGTGCCAGCAGCCCAGGGGGGGAACTCTATGGCTACACCTTC,CASSPGGELYGYTF
few,TRBD2,TRBV7-9,TRBJ2-3,15,TGTGCCAGCATCGGGAGGGGGGCCCCCCTGGATACGCAGTATTTT,CASIGRGAPLDTQYF
-,TRBD1,TRBV7-3,TRBJ1-1,13,TGTGCCAGCAGCTCCAGGACAGGGAATGAAGCTTTCTTT,CASSSRTGNEAFF
-,-,TRBV7-3,TRBJ2-1,12,TGTGCCAGCAGCTTAACTGGGCAGGAGCAGTTCTTC,CASSLTGQEQFF
few,TRBD1,TRBV13,TRBJ1-1,15,TGTGCCAGCAGCCAATGGACAGGTGGAAACACTGAAGCTTTCTTT,CASSQWTGGNTEAFF
few,TRBD1,TRBV30,TRBJ1-2,14,TGTGCCTGGAGCTGGACAGGGCCCCCCTATGGCTACACCTTC,CAWSWTGPPYGYTF
-,TRBD2,TRBV5-1,TRBJ2-7,15,TGCGCCAGCAGCTTGGGTCATAGCGGGGGCTTGGAGCAGTACTTC,CASSLGHSGGLEQYF
few,-,TRBV27,TRBJ1-2,13,TGTGCCAGCAGCCCGGCGGGGACCTATGGCTACACCTTC,CASSPAGTYGYTF
few,TRBD2,TRBV5-1,TRBJ2-3,17,TGCGCCAGCAGCTTGGCCGGAACGGGGGGGAGCACAGATACGCAGTATTTT,CASSLAGTGGSTDTQYF
few,-,TRBV4-3,TRBJ2-7,14,TGCGCCAGCAGCCCTGATTCGCAAACTTACGAGCAGTACTTC,CASSPDSQTYEQYF
-,-,TRBV4-1,TRBJ1-2,15,TGCGCCAGCAGCCAAAGGACTATTGGGGACTATGGCTACACCTTC,CASSQRTIGDYGYTF
few,-,TRBV27,TRBJ2-2,11,TGTGCCACCCGGGTGGCCGGGGAGCTGTTTTTT,CATRVAGELFF
few,TRBD2,TRBV28,TRBJ2-3,16,TGTGCCAGCACCCCGGCTAGCGGGGGGTTAACAGATACGCAGTATTTT,CASTPASGGLTDTQYF
-,TRBD2,TRBV6-1,TRBJ2-5,13,TGTGCCAGCACTCCGGGACTAGGAGAGACCCAGTACTTC,CASTPGLGETQYF